The rows below give T cell receptor beta chains drawn from one sample of a study of T cell repertoires in cytomegalovirus infection. TCRdb itself ran the reads through MiXCR, one entry per CDR3 protein. The table lists hundreds of thousands of distinct CDR3 sequences, around 10% of them singletons, with approximately 2.3% in the top ten. The sequenced material came from PBMCs. The receptors come from a human donor in good health (CMV status not recorded). Some clones in this sample may be carry-over from other donors' samples. Both conserved end residues are trimmed from each CDR3. Each record gives: V gene, J gene, CDR3 protein.

>TRBV6-5|TRBJ2-1
ASRDGYNEQF
>TRBV2|TRBJ2-3
ASSEALGAGASTDTQY
>TRBV2|TRBJ2-1
ASVPRGMIAGEQF
>TRBV29-1|TRBJ1-1
SVERDRGPEAF
>TRBV7-9|TRBJ1-6
ASKLQGDNSPLH
>TRBV10-3|TRBJ2-3
AISRNGDTQY
>TRBV7-3|TRBJ1-5
ASSFGDNQPQH
>TRBV6-6|TRBJ2-1
ASSYAAGIAF
>TRBV28|TRBJ1-2
ASSHPWDKNYGYT
>TRBV20-1|TRBJ2-3
SAGLAAYTDTQY
>TRBV18|TRBJ2-2
ASSPGTGANTGELF
>TRBV7-2|TRBJ2-3
ASGGRGTQY
>TRBV28|TRBJ1-2
ASSTNYGYT
>TRBV7-9|TRBJ2-1
ASSSTVPGQGNDEQF
>TRBV6-2/TRBV6-3|TRBJ1-1
ASSYKFGGTEAF
>TRBV24-1|TRBJ2-7
ATSDGAREQY
>TRBV20-1|TRBJ2-3
SARGHLSTDTQY
>TRBV2|TRBJ2-1
ASSDPSGGPYNEQF
>TRBV12-3/TRBV12-4|TRBJ2-1
ASSFEGPAGYEQF
>TRBV20-1|TRBJ1-5
SARQGENQPQH
>TRBV6-2/TRBV6-3|TRBJ1-1
ASSYLPGQEIEAF
>TRBV6-2/TRBV6-3|TRBJ2-2
ASSYSKITSRGTNTGELF
>TRBV5-1|TRBJ2-7
ASSHGQDSYEQY
>TRBV20-1|TRBJ2-5
SASRGSLEETQY
>TRBV12-3/TRBV12-4|TRBJ1-2
ASSSHQGTGNYGYT
>TRBV19|TRBJ2-7
ASKRTGTDHYEQY
>TRBV20-1|TRBJ2-7
SASPQGYEQY
>TRBV20-1|TRBJ1-1
SAGDRATEAF
>TRBV29-1|TRBJ1-6
SVVQGGTLH
>TRBV4-3|TRBJ1-4
ASSQDRGLNEKLF
>TRBV4-1|TRBJ2-1
ASSQDQSSSYNEQF
>TRBV7-2|TRBJ1-5
ASSSWGEGTAQH
>TRBV20-1|TRBJ2-3
SARTRQGAFDTQY
>TRBV6-2/TRBV6-3|TRBJ2-1
ASSTYRAREQF
>TRBV3-1|TRBJ2-7
ASSPNQNSYEQY
>TRBV7-9|TRBJ2-2
TDSSRGLSNTGELF
>TRBV10-3|TRBJ2-2
AISEERTGELF
>TRBV6-6|TRBJ2-2
ASSKDRANTGELF
>TRBV12-5|TRBJ1-5
ASGLMGQPQH
>TRBV14|TRBJ1-1
ASSPYEGNTEAF
>TRBV25-1|TRBJ1-4
ASSKGQNNEKLF